What follows are 32 T cell receptor beta chains derived from one specimen sequenced in a study of CD8+ T cells in alopecia areata. It was cDNA, reverse transcribed from extracted RNA, that served as the sequencing template. The protocol was immunoSEQ multiplex PCR, while the TCRdb copy is restricted to in-frame clones and leaves out a portion. In the table there are some 190,000 clones, 60% of which are singletons. The treatment is: oral pan-JAK inhibitor, 5-10 mg twice daily. This specimen consisted of CD4+ T cells sorted from blood, obtained at week 24, from a patient treated with tofacitinib. These receptors all come from a human donor with alopecia areata.

The chain employs TRBV11-2 and TRBJ2-7; 9 bases fit TRBD1. Germline V lookup: CDR1 SGHAT, CDR2 FQNNGV. The CDR3 is 14 amino acids. V shed 5 bases and J 6 bases; nucleotides not matched to a gene: 8. The CDR3 region has the DNA TGTGCCAGCAGCAGTGGCGGGACAGGGAGCGAGCAGTACTTC. Translating gives CASSSGGTGSEQYF.

The J gene is TRBJ2-2, the V gene TRBV9; D may be TRBD1 or TRBD2 (5 bases each). The CDR3 consists of 15 residues. CDR1 is SGDLS and CDR2 is YYNGEE in the germline V gene. V dropped 0 bases and J dropped 7 bases, with 13 bases sitting between them. CDR3 bases: TGTGCCAGCAGCGTAGAAATAGGGGACGGCGGGGAGCTGTTTTTT. Its translation is CASSVEIGDGGELFF. Full variable domain (remainder filled in from reference TRBV9 and TRBJ2-2): DSGVTQTPKHLITATGQRVTLRCSPRSGDLSVYWYQQSLDQGLQFLIQYYNGEERAKGNILERFSAQQFPDLHSELNLSSLELGDSALYFCASSVEIGDGGELFFGEGSRLTVL.

The genes are TRBV19 and TRBJ1-5; no firm D call. This CDR3 comprises 14 residues. V lost 5 bases, J lost 1 base, and 9 bases lay in between. CDR1 and CDR2 from the germline V gene are LNHDA and SQIVND (reference sequence). As DNA, the CDR3 is TGTGCCAGTAGTTTTCGAGACAGCAATCAGCCCCAGCATTTT. Its translation: CASSFRDSNQPQHF. The full variable domain, with the rest looked up from reference TRBV19 and TRBJ1-5, is DGGITQSPKYLFRKEGQNVTLSCEQNLNHDAMYWYRQDPGQGLRLIYYSQIVNDFQKGDIAEGYSVSREKKESFPLTVTSAQKNPTAFYLCASSFRDSNQPQHFGDGTRLSIL.

The DNA for the CDR3 is TGTGCCAGCTCACCCTGGAAATCTTCTGGGGCCAACGTCCTGACTTTC. Translated, it gives CASSPWKSSGANVLTF. V gene TRBV18 combines with J gene TRBJ2-6; D gene uncertain. Germline V CDR1 and CDR2: KGHSH, LQKENI. The CDR3 runs to 16 residues. V was shortened by 3 bases and J by 1 base, with 10 bases between the two germline ends.

In DNA, the CDR3 is TGTGCCAGCAGCGCCGACAGGGTTTTCGAAAAACTGTTTTTT. Translation: CASSADRVFEKLFF. The chain has TRBV7-2 and TRBJ1-4, with 7 nucleotides matching TRBD1. This CDR3 comprises 14 residues. CDR1 is SGHTA and CDR2 is FQGNSA in the germline V gene. The trim removed 5 bases at V and 8 bases at J, leaving 8 bases unmatched.

CDR3 bases: TGTGCCACCAAACAGGGACGCGTCTGGGATCAGCCCCAGCATTTT. Amino acid sequence: CATKQGRVWDQPQHF. The rearrangement joins TRBV6-1 to TRBJ1-5; TRBD1 is a possible D gene (6 bases). The V end lost 10 bases, the J end lost 5 bases, and 21 bases lay between the germline ends. CDR1 and CDR2 from the germline V gene are MNHNS and SASEGT. The CDR3 sequence is 15 residues long.

This sequence joins TRBV9 and TRBJ1-1, with a weak D call TRBD1 (6 bases). Germline CDR1 SGDLS, CDR2 YYNGEE. The CDR3 loop spans 16 amino acids. V dropped 0 bases and J dropped 5 bases, with 17 bases sitting between them. CDR3 sequence reads: CASSVGVDLRGTEAFF. CDR3 in DNA: TGTGCCAGCAGCGTAGGGGTAGACCTCAGGGGTACTGAAGCTTTCTTT.

J is TRBJ1-5 and V is TRBV29-1; possibly TRBD1 for D (5 bases). Deletions cut 6 bases from V and 10 bases from J, with 25 bases between. The CDR3 is 15 residues long. Germline CDR1 and CDR2: SQVTM and ANQGSEA. Here the CDR3 reads CSVSPGLGKEAPQHF. The CDR3 bases are TGCAGCGTGTCTCCGGGACTGGGGAAGGAAGCCCCCCAGCATTTT.

The chain recombines TRBV11-2 with TRBJ2-3; the D gene is possibly TRBD1 (6 bases). Trimming left V 3 bases short and J 3 bases short, with 10 bases between. Germline V gene data show CDR1 as SGHAT and CDR2 as FQNNGV. The CDR3 length is 14 residues. In nucleotides, the CDR3 is TGTGCCAGCAGCTTCCTACAGGGTACAGATACGCAGTATTTT. Protein sequence: CASSFLQGTDTQYF.

The chain carries TRBV25-1 and TRBJ2-1, with 7 positions matching TRBD1. V shed 7 bases, J shed 4 bases, and the junction held 7 bases outside the gene matches. The CDR3 sequence is 14 residues long. Germline V CDR1 and CDR2: MGHDK, SYGVNS. CDR3 DNA sequence: TGTGCCAGCACCGGGACAGAGCTTTACAATGAGCAGTTCTTC. Translating it yields CASTGTELYNEQFF.

CDR3 nucleotide sequence: TGTGCCAGCAGCCCCCTTCGAGGCGTCACAGATACGCAGTATTTT. Amino acids: CASSPLRGVTDTQYF. The genes are TRBV7-6 and TRBJ2-3; D ambiguous. The CDR3 sequence is 15 residues long. Trimming removed 5 bases at V and 2 bases at J, with 14 bases between. CDR1 and CDR2 (germline): SGHVS, FNYEAQ.

This clone was recorded once. The rearrangement joins TRBV29-1 to TRBJ2-7, with a possible D match to TRBD1 (5 bases). The CDR3 has 13 residues. Germline V gene sequence: CDR1 SQVTM, CDR2 ANQGSEA. Trimming took 5 bases from V and 0 from J, leaving 11 bases between them. CDR3 loop: CSVQGRFSYEQYF. DNA of the CDR3: TGCAGCGTTCAGGGCAGATTCTCCTACGAGCAGTACTTC.

This chain links TRBV7-8 with TRBJ1-1, with D possibly TRBD1 on 6 matching bases. The germline V and J ends were trimmed by 3 bases and 1 base, with 9 bases remaining between them. The CDR3 covers 14 residues. CDR1 is SGHVS and CDR2 is FQNEAQ in the germline V gene. CDR3 residues: CASSFGTQNTEAFF. As DNA, the CDR3 is TGTGCCAGCAGCTTCGGGACACAGAACACTGAAGCTTTCTTT.

The chain is built from TRBV15 and TRBJ1-1; 9 bases map to TRBD1. This CDR3 comprises 15 residues. J lost 7 bases, V lost 3 bases, and 9 bases had no gene match. The germline CDR1 and CDR2 sequences are LNHNV and YYDKDF (reference sequence). The CDR3 protein is CATSSFSGTGREAFF. The CDR3 bases are TGTGCCACCAGCAGTTTTTCCGGGACAGGGCGTGAAGCTTTCTTT.

This clone was counted between two and nine times. The chain links TRBV7-9 to TRBJ2-3, with 10 bases lining up with TRBD2. This CDR3 is 17 amino acids long. Germline lookup yields CDR1 SEHNR and CDR2 FQNEAQ (reference sequence). J lost 5 bases, V lost 5 bases, and 13 bases had no gene match. CDR3 nucleotide sequence: TGTGCCAGCAGCCGAAGGGAACTAGCGGGATCAGGAGATACGCAGTATTTT. Translating gives CASSRRELAGSGDTQYF.

The chain uses TRBV29-1 and TRBJ2-2; unclear D gene. Per germline, CDR1 SQVTM and CDR2 ANQGSEA. The CDR3 covers 13 residues. The V end lost 3 bases, the J end lost 4 bases, and 9 bases lay between the germline ends. This chain's CDR3 is CSVDGQRTGELFF. The CDR3 coding sequence is TGCAGCGTTGATGGGCAGCGCACCGGGGAGCTGTTTTTT.

The chain is built from TRBV30 and TRBJ1-2; 7 bases line up with TRBD1. Trimming at V came to 6 bases and at J to 6 bases, leaving 4 bases not matched to a gene. Per germline, CDR1 GTSNPN and CDR2 SVGIG (reference sequence). The length of the CDR3 is 11 residues. The CDR3, as DNA: TGTGCCTGTTGGACAGGTCATGGCTACACCTTC. It codes for CACWTGHGYTF.

The chain links TRBV30 to TRBJ1-1; D perhaps matches TRBD1 (5 bases). This CDR3 spans 12 amino acids. Germline CDR1 reads GTSNPN; CDR2 reads SVGIG (reference sequence). Trimming removed 4 bases from V and 10 bases from J, with 16 bases in between. The CDR3 DNA reads as TGTGCCTGGACTGACCAGGGATGGCGAGCTTTCTTT. Protein sequence: CAWTDQGWRAFF.

The sample holds a few counts of this clone. This sequence joins TRBV5-1 and TRBJ2-7; D gene ambiguous. The V end was cut by 0 bases, the J end by 0 bases, with 13 bases between. Per germline, CDR1 SGHRS and CDR2 YFSETQ. The CDR3 loop spans 16 amino acids. The CDR3 coding sequence is TGCGCCAGCAGCTTGGGTATTTCCGCAGACTCCTACGAGCAGTACTTC. It encodes CASSLGISADSYEQYF.

This chain joins TRBV2 and TRBJ1-5; TRBD1 matches 8 bases. The CDR3 covers 14 residues. Germline V lookup: CDR1 SNHLY, CDR2 FYNNEI. Germline trimming cut 4 bases from V and 4 bases from J; bases unmatched to any gene: 3. CDR3 sequence (DNA): TGTGCCAGCAGTGGACAGGGGATTAATCAGCCCCAGCATTTT. Translating gives CASSGQGINQPQHF.

This clone is termed medium-sized. This sample includes further DNA sequences coding for the same CDR3. V and J are TRBV7-9 and TRBJ2-7; D tentatively fits TRBD1 or TRBD2 (5 bases each). This CDR3 has 12 residues. In germline, CDR1 is SEHNR, CDR2 FQNEAQ (reference sequence). V was pared by 9 bases and J by 3 bases, with 12 bases between. CDR3 DNA sequence: TGTGCCAGTGGGGACGGAAGCTACGAGCAGTACTTC. Amino acid sequence: CASGDGSYEQYF.

This rearrangement joins TRBV25-1 to TRBJ2-1, with D hard to call. This CDR3 comprises 12 residues. V lost 8 bases to trimming and J lost 7 bases, with 12 bases between them. Germline CDR1 and CDR2: MGHDK and SYGVNS. The CDR3 loop reads CASSRAFNEQFF. The DNA for the CDR3 is TGTGCCAGCTCTCGGGCGTTTAATGAGCAGTTCTTC.

The J gene is TRBJ1-3, the V gene TRBV5-1; no clear D gene. CDR1 and CDR2 (germline): SGHRS, YFSETQ. V lost 2 bases and J 0 bases, leaving 6 bases between the germline ends. This CDR3 has 14 residues. Here the CDR3 reads CASSLQLSGNTIYF. CDR3 in DNA: TGCGCCAGCAGCTTACAGCTCTCTGGAAACACCATATATTTT.

The V and J genes are TRBV2 and TRBJ1-6; a possible D gene is TRBD1 (6 bases). The CDR3 is 14 residues long. Germline V gene lookup returns CDR1 SNHLY and CDR2 FYNNEI. With 6 bases removed from V and 10 bases from J, the gap between germline ends came to 16 bases. The CDR3 here is CASSINREGSPLHF. DNA for the CDR3: TGTGCCAGCAGCATCAACAGGGAGGGATCACCCCTCCACTTT.

The genes are TRBV11-2 and TRBJ1-5; 9 positions agree with TRBD1. The trim removed 1 base at V and 4 bases at J, leaving 2 bases unmatched. The CDR3 has 15 amino acids. Germline V lookup: CDR1 SGHAT, CDR2 FQNNGV. The CDR3 is CASSLGTGANQPQHF. The CDR3 region has the DNA TGTGCCAGCAGCTTAGGGACAGGGGCAAATCAGCCCCAGCATTTT.

The chain uses TRBV30 and TRBJ2-2; no clear D gene. The CDR3 consists of 16 residues. CDR1 is GTSNPN, CDR2 SVGIG, per germline (reference sequence). Trimming pared 0 bases from V and 4 bases from J, leaving 15 bases between. CDR3 in DNA: TGTGCCTGGAGTGTACCCTCGGCCGTCTTCACCGGGGAGCTGTTTTTT. This translates into CAWSVPSAVFTGELFF.

This clone was found a few times. The rearrangement joins TRBV28 to TRBJ1-6, with D possibly TRBD1 on 5 matching bases. Germline loops: CDR1 MDHEN, CDR2 SYDVKM. CDR3 size: 14 residues. Trimming pared 2 bases from V and 8 bases from J, leaving 10 bases between. The CDR3, as DNA: TGTGCCAGCAGTTTAGAGGGGAGGGATTCACCCCTCCACTTT. Translating it yields CASSLEGRDSPLHF.

This clone occurred a few times. This chain joins TRBV4-1 and TRBJ2-1, with TRBD1 identical over 9 bases. The ends lost 6 bases at V and 4 bases at J; junction bases unmatched: 7. CDR1 and CDR2 from the germline V gene are MGHRA and YSYEKL. This CDR3 region has 15 residues. The chain's CDR3 is CASRKGDRDYNEQFF. CDR3 sequence (DNA): TGCGCCAGCAGAAAAGGGGACAGGGATTACAATGAGCAGTTCTTC.

The V and J genes are TRBV19 and TRBJ2-3; D is uncertain. Per the germline V gene, CDR1 is LNHDA and CDR2 is SQIVND (reference sequence). Trimming took 6 bases from V and 4 from J, leaving 11 bases between them. The CDR3 is made up of 13 amino acids. The CDR3, as DNA: TGTGCCAGTAGCCCCAGTCACCCAGATACGCAGTATTTT. Protein: CASSPSHPDTQYF. Filled out from reference TRBV19 and TRBJ2-3, the complete variable domain reads DGGITQSPKYLFRKEGQNVTLSCEQNLNHDAMYWYRQDPGQGLRLIYYSQIVNDFQKGDIAEGYSVSREKKESFPLTVTSAQKNPTAFYLCASSPSHPDTQYFGPGTRLTVL.

This chain joins TRBV4-3 and TRBJ2-1; D not certain. Germline V gene sequence: CDR1 LGHNA, CDR2 YSLEER. V was pared by 2 bases and J by 10 bases, with 15 bases between. This CDR3 is built from 14 residues. The CDR3 region is CASSQQTTRREQFF. CDR3 nucleotides: TGCGCCAGCAGCCAACAAACCACCCGCAGGGAGCAGTTCTTC.

This rearrangement joins TRBV10-2 to TRBJ2-5, with D uncertain. Germline loops: CDR1 WSHSY, CDR2 SAAADI. Trimming removed 3 bases from V and 5 bases from J, with 4 bases in between. This CDR3 spans 11 amino acids. The CDR3 coding sequence is TGCGCCAGCAGTGAAAGGGAGACCCAGTACTTC. This encodes CASSERETQYF.

The genes are TRBV4-3 and TRBJ2-3; TRBD1 matches at 9 bases. After removal of 4 bases from V and 7 bases from J, the junction contained 21 bases not matched to a gene. Germline V gene lookup returns CDR1 LGHNA and CDR2 YSLEER. The CDR3 runs 19 residues. CDR3 residues: CASSLSWDPGQGRVYTQYF. As DNA, the CDR3 is TGCGCCAGCAGCCTTTCTTGGGACCCGGGACAGGGTAGGGTTTATACGCAGTATTTT.